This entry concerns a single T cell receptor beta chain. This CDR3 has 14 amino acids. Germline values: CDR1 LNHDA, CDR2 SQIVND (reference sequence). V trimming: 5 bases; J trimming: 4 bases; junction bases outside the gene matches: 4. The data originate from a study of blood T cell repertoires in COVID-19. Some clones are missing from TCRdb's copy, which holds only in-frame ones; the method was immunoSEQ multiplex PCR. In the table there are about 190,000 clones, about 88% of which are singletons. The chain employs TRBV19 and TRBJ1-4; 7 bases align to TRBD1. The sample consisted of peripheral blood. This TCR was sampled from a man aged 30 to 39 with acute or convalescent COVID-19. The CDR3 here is CASSWGQLNEKLFF. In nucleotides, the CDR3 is TGTGCCAGTAGTTGGGGACAGCTTAATGAAAAACTGTTTTTT. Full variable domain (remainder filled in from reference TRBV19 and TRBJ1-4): DGGITQSPKYLFRKEGQNVTLSCEQNLNHDAMYWYRQDPGQGLRLIYYSQIVNDFQKGDIAEGYSVSREKKESFPLTVTSAQKNPTAFYLCASSWGQLNEKLFFGSGTQLSVL.